This T cell receptor beta chain comes out of a study of cytomegalovirus exposure and HLA in healthy donors. Study background: Findings of an earlier analysis included some 110 million unique TCR beta sequences from roughly 200 million T cells. Points from the study as a whole: The study flagged approximately 180 TCR beta chains as cytomegalovirus-associated. Only CMV serostatus was available as immune exposure information.

A note on this clone: Its antigen is not known.

The PCR used 60 Vbeta and 13 Jbeta primers. In the study's own analysis: Around 10 million of the about 80 million unique TCR beta chains counted in a later analysis were shared. Clones were sequenced by immunoSEQ multiplex PCR, and TCRdb holds only the in-frame ones, with some missing. V and J calls plus clone size are reproduced from that table; the DNA served to infer D and trimming. Of approximately 95,000 clones listed, around 72% are singletons. Germline V gene data show CDR1 as SEHNR and CDR2 as FQNEAQ (reference sequence). J lost 8 bases, V lost 3 bases, and 5 bases had no gene match. There are 14 residues in the CDR3.

This TCR came from a man aged 18 to 29 in good health and CMV-seropositive. The sequencing input was PBMCs. V usage is TRBV7-9 and J usage is TRBJ2-1; 9 nucleotides align to TRBD1. This chain's CDR3 is CASSLDRGRDEQFF. CDR3 DNA: TGTGCCAGCAGCTTGGACAGGGGAAGGGATGAGCAGTTCTTC.